This entry features one T cell receptor beta chain sequence. Its specificity is not known. Preparation of the TCRbeta library used unique molecular identifiers. TCRdb ran MiXCR on the PCR reads and lists one entry per CDR3 protein. The repertoire holds 300,000 to 400,000 distinct CDR3 sequences, with approximately 23% as singletons. This specimen belongs to a study of T-cell reconstitution after alpha-beta-depleted transplantation in children. Study observations and caveats: Elevated TCRbeta diversity at day 60 was traced, in some patients, to surviving recipient T cells and thymic progenitors. Reportedly, alpha-beta T cells present about two months post-transplant originated from several hundred expanded clones of graft origin. Diversity and T-cell counts at one year after transplant derived mostly from new T cells.

CDR1 and CDR2 from the germline V gene are MNHEY and SMNVEV (reference sequence). The V and J ends lost 1 base and 1 base respectively, with 13 bases between them. The CDR3 has 16 residues. This specimen was PBMCs, mostly from graft donor cells, taken 180 days after TCRalphabeta/CD19-depleted stem cell transplant. The clonotype originates from a male patient aged 10 to 17 who had a stem cell transplant for acute lymphoblastic leukemia, so the T cells may come from the graft donor. V and J are TRBV27 and TRBJ1-1, with D possibly TRBD1 on 6 matching bases. The CDR3 is CASSLYLAGANTEAFF. The CDR3 bases are TGTGCCAGCAGTTTATATCTGGCAGGGGCGAACACTGAAGCTTTCTTT.